This TCR beta chain was recovered during a study of shared clonotypes between healthy human individuals (dated by TCRdb to about 2020). Concerning the study at large: The cohort included three men and a couple of women between 18 and 49 years of age. To estimate repertoire size and how much clonotype sharing occurs between individuals, the study deeply sequenced the blood TCR repertoires of about 5 healthy adults. Different laboratories and diverse techniques were used to prepare libraries and sequence TCR repertoires, to increase sequencing depth and limit assay-specific biases. Per donor, leukapheresis produced somewhere between about 0.94 and 9.5 billion PBMCs.

TCR CDR3 regions were amplified from genomic DNA by multiplex PCR using the deep immunoSEQ assay. For each cell subset, the extracted genomic DNA was distributed evenly across all wells of several immunoSEQ 96-well plates, and each plate served as one replicate. Each replicate PCR for unsorted PBMC received roughly 300 ng genomic DNA, equal to tens of thousands of T cell genomes. Ten immunoSEQ deep assay plates were used to sequence unsorted PBMC genomic DNA. Purified libraries were measured with a Qubit 3.0 fluorometer, size-checked on a Bioanalyzer 2100, and measured again with the KAPA Library Quantification kit. Every immunoSEQ 96-well plate was sequenced on a separate single-read 150-cycle Illumina NextSeq 550 flow cell. The authors processed their data as follows. Because the immunoSEQ output included only junctional sequences and no quality scores, the filtering could not be the same as the filtering used for full-length reads. Sequences were annotated with PyIR, a Python wrapper for IgBLAST v1.9, and V/J genes and CDR3 were assigned using IMGT germline references. Reads were filtered out if the reads had weak V/J assignments (E-value above 1e-6), no CDR3, stop codons, out-of-frame junctions, or ambiguous translated residues. V3J clonotypes were defined by identical inferred V gene, J gene, and CDR3 amino acid sequence. The percentage overlap between two repertoires was calculated by dividing the number of shared unique clonotypes by the size of the smaller repertoire. Repertoire richness was assessed with RTK rarefaction, the Chao1 estimator, and Recon v2.1 estimates of unobserved clonotypes. Drawn from immuneACCESS, this table holds only the in-frame rearrangements with V and J called that TCRdb kept. Clones are partly lost; checked studies trace under half to an unresolved V gene and leave the rest unexplained. The V and J calls and clone size are taken from that table; D and trimming were inferred from the DNA. The sample table records 450,000 to 500,000 clones; more than 65% of these occur just once. The ten largest clones capture roughly 13% of the sample.

Healthy HIV-negative adults with no recently reported acute infections or vaccinations were included as donors. All donors were Caucasian adults living in Nashville, Tennessee, USA. For unsorted samples, tens of millions of PBMCs were counted, and genomic DNA was extracted using the QIAamp DNA Blood Mini kit. Blood was collected by leukapheresis, and PBMCs were isolated by Ficoll-Histopaque density gradient centrifugation and then cryopreserved in liquid nitrogen vapor phase. Relative to germline, V is missing 4 bases and J is missing 1 base, with 4 bases of the junction outside any gene match. From a lookup of the germline V gene, CDR1 and CDR2 are SGHDT and YYEEEE. From cysteine to phenylalanine, the CDR3 is 14 amino acids long. Only CDR3 DNA is held: 42 bases, read in frame from base 1. A remark on this clone: The antigen it binds to is not known. The sample holds no much larger clone one base away, and base qualities are not on file.

The research as a whole found: Pairwise subsampling indicated that sequencing depth was expected to affect the degree of clonotype sharing among donors. Only blood was sampled, and tissue TCR repertoires likely differ from those in blood. Because the study included only a small number of donors, the genetic and exposure-history diversity represented was limited.

The receptor was derived from a woman aged 40 to 50 in good health. Some clones in this sample may be carry-over from other donors' samples. The chain was built from TRBV5-6 and TRBJ1-1; 7 middle bases align to TRBD1. The material sequenced was PBMCs. The nucleotide sequence reads as follows: TGTGCCAGCAGCCAGGGGGGACCGAACACTGAAGCTTTCTTT. Translated, this is CASSQGGPNTEAFF.